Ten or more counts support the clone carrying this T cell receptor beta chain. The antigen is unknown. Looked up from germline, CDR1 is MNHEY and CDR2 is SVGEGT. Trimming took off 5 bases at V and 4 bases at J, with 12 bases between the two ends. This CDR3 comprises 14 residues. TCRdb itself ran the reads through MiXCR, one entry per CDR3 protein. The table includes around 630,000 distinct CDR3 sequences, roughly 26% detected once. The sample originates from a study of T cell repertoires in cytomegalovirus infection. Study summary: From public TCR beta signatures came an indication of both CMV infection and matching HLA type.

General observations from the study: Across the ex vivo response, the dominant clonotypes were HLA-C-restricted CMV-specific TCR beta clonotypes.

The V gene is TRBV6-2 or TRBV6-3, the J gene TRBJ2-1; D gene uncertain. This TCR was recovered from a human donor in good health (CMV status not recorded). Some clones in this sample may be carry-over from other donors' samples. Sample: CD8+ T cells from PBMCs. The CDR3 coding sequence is TGTGCCAGCAGTGTAGCAGCCTTTTACAATGAGCAGTTCTTC. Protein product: CASSVAAFYNEQFF.